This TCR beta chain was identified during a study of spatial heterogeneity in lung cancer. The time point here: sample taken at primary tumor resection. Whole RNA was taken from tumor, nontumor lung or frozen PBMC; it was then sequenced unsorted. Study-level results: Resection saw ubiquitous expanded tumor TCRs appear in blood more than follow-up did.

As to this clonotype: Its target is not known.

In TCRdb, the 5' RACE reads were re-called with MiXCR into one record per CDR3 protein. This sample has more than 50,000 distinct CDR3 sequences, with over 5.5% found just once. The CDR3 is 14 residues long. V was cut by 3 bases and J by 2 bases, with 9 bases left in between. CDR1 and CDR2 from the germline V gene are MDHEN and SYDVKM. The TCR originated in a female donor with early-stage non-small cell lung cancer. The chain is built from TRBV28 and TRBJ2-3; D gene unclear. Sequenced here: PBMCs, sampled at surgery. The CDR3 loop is CASSFNLNTDTQYF. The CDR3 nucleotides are TGTGCCAGCAGTTTTAACTTAAACACAGATACGCAGTATTTT.